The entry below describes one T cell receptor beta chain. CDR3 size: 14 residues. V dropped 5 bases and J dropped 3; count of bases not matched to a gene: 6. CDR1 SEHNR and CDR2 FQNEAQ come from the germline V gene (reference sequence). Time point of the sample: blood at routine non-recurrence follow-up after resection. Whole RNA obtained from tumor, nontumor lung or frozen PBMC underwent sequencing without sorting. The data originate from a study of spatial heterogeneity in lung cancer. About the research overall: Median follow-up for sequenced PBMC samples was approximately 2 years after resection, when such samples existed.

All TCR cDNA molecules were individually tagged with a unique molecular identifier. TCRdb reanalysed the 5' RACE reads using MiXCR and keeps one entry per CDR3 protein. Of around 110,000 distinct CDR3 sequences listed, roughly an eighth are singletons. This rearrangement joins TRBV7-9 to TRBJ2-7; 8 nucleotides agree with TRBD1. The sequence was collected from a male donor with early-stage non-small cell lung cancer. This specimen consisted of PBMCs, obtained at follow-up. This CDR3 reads CASSLDRGGYEQYF. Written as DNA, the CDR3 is TGTGCCAGCAGCCTAGACAGGGGAGGCTACGAGCAGTACTTC.